A selection of T cell receptor beta chains follows, all from one sample in a study of blood T cell repertoires in COVID-19. Here immunoSEQ multiplex PCR was the method, and the copy in TCRdb shows in-frame clones only, minus some. The data contain over 250,000 clones, around 86% of them singletons. What was sequenced was PBMCs or T cells enriched from blood (not recorded which). All receptors derive from a woman younger than 30 who had recovered from COVID-19. CDR3s include the opening cysteine and the closing phenylalanine or tryptophan. The D gene is left open where the match is weak. Only part of the rows carry a size: once, few, many, or a class if the clone is expanded.

d_call	j_call	v_call	clone_size	cdr3_aa	cdr3_nt
.	TRBJ2-5	TRBV7-9	.	CASSFQGTQYF	TGTGCCAGCAGCTTCCAGGGAACCCAGTACTTC
TRBD2	TRBJ2-7	TRBV4-2	few	CASSQDVGRESGEQYF	TGTGCCAGCAGCCAAGATGTGGGGCGGGAGTCGGGAGAGCAGTACTTC
.	TRBJ1-2	TRBV7-8	.	CASSLNPGLQYGYTF	TGTGCCAGCAGCTTAAATCCGGGTCTGCAATATGGCTACACCTTC
.	TRBJ1-1	TRBV4-3	.	CASSQDWEGEAFF	TGCGCCAGCAGCCAAGATTGGGAGGGTGAAGCTTTCTTT
TRBD2	TRBJ2-3	TRBV7-9	.	CASSLEREGPDTQYF	TGTGCCAGCAGCTTAGAACGGGAGGGCCCAGATACGCAGTATTTT
TRBD1	TRBJ1-1	TRBV7-9	.	CASRPGQKNTEAFF	TGTGCCAGCAGACCGGGACAGAAGAACACTGAAGCTTTCTTT
TRBD1	TRBJ1-2	TRBV27	few	CASSPRTGGSGYTF	TGTGCCAGCAGTCCTCGGACAGGGGGTTCTGGCTACACCTTC
TRBD2	TRBJ2-3	TRBV10-1	.	CASSEEAGGSSSTDTQYF	TGCGCCAGCAGTGAAGAAGCGGGAGGGTCATCTAGCACAGATACGCAGTATTTT
TRBD2	TRBJ2-7	TRBV27	.	CASSFGLDSYEQYF	TGTGCCAGCAGCTTCGGACTAGACTCCTACGAGCAGTACTTC
.	TRBJ1-2	TRBV11-2	.	CARRWIVDYGYTF	TGTGCCAGGAGGTGGATAGTAGACTATGGCTACACCTTC
TRBD1	TRBJ2-1	TRBV15	.	CATSRTQGGNNEQFF	TGTGCCACCAGCAGAACACAGGGGGGAAACAATGAGCAGTTCTTC
TRBD1	TRBJ1-2	TRBV3-1/TRBV3-2	.	CASSQIRQGGGYTF	TGTGCCAGCAGCCAAATCAGGCAGGGGGGTGGCTACACCTTC
TRBD1	TRBJ1-2	TRBV15	.	CATSRDRQGRSGYTF	TGTGCCACCAGCAGAGATCGACAGGGGCGGTCTGGCTACACCTTC
TRBD1	TRBJ1-2	TRBV18	.	CASSPLPGTGNGYTF	TGTGCCAGCTCACCACTCCCCGGGACAGGGAATGGCTACACCTTC
TRBD1	TRBJ2-7	TRBV27	.	CASSETGPHEQYF	TGTGCCAGCAGTGAGACAGGGCCCCACGAGCAGTACTTC
TRBD2	TRBJ2-1	TRBV7-3	.	CASSLWLAGKDEQFF	TGTGCCAGCAGCTTATGGCTAGCGGGAAAGGATGAGCAGTTCTTC